This T cell receptor beta chain came from a study of blood T cell repertoires in COVID-19. On the study more broadly: There were acute and convalescent COVID-19 samples, and they came from the United States, Italy and Spain. Nucleic acid was either cDNA or gDNA, and it came from T cells, B-cell-depleted T cells, or PBMCs.

The CDR3 loop spans 16 amino acids. Trimming stripped 0 bases from V and 9 bases from J, with 18 bases between. In the original workflow: Amplification with reference gene primers provided the estimates of nucleated cell counts. TCRdb's copy holds only in-frame clones and misses some; the assay was immunoSEQ multiplex PCR. The V and J calls and clone size come from that table; D and trimming were worked out from the DNA. The sample consists of 150,000 or so clones, over 70% of them appearing once. The sample was peripheral blood. This clonotype was sampled from a man at least 80 years old with acute or convalescent COVID-19. V and J are TRBV23-1 and TRBJ1-5; tentatively, D is TRBD1 (6 bases). TRBV23-1 is an open reading frame, and its role is uncertain. CDR3 coding DNA: TGCGCCAGCAGTCAATCAAGGAACAGGGCGGGGGCGCCCCAGCATTTT. Translating gives CASSQSRNRAGAPQHF.